Below, one T cell receptor (beta chain) is given with its context. After removal of 6 bases from V and 3 bases from J, the junction contained 5 bases not matched to a gene. The CDR3 is 14 amino acids. CDR1 and CDR2 from the germline V gene are SGHVS and FQNEAQ. Assay used: immunoSEQ multiplex PCR; TCRdb lists only in-frame clones, some missing. The sample includes 87,000 or so clones, around 91% of them seen just once. This specimen comes from a study of blood T cell repertoires in COVID-19. The chain joins TRBV7-8 to TRBJ2-7; 10 bases align to TRBD2. The TCR sequence derives from a man between 18 and 29 years old with COVID-19, enrolled during active disease. The source material was peripheral blood. This CDR3 reads CASSTSGNVYEQYF. CDR3 DNA sequence: TGTGCCAGCAGTACTAGCGGGAATGTCTACGAGCAGTACTTC.